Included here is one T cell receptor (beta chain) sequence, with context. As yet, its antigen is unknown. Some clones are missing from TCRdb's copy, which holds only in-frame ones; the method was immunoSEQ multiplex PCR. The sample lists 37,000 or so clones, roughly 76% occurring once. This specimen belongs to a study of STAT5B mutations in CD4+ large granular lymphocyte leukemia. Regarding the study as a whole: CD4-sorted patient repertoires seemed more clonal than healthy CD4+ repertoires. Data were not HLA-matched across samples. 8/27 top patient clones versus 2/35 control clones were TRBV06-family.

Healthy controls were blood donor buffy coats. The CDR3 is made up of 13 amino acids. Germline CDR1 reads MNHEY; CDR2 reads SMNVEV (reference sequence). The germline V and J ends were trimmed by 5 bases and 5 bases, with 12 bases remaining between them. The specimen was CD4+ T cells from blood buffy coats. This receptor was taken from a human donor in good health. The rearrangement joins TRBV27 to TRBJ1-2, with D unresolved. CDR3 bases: TGTGCCAGCAGTCCATCCTTAACATATGGCTACACCTTC. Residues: CASSPSLTYGYTF.